This T cell receptor (beta chain) was retrieved from a study of shared clonotypes between healthy human individuals. From germline, CDR1 is SGHVS and CDR2 FQNEAQ. V shed 0 bases, J shed 2 bases, and the junction held 4 bases outside the gene matches. This CDR3 region has 15 residues. Study-wide points: The study found lower generation probabilities in non-shared clonotypes than in those shared by all four donors. The naive CD4 repertoires of four donors were compared, and approximately 4.5% of clonotypes were shared. With few donors, the genetic and exposure-history diversity represented was limited. Sample collection involved blood only; tissue repertoires are likely different.

Naive CD8 isolation took CD45RO-negative cells positively selected for CCR7 and excluded terminally differentiated effector memory CD45RA+ cells. For this clone: The antigen remains unidentified.

Clones were sequenced by immunoSEQ multiplex PCR, and TCRdb holds only the in-frame ones, with some missing. Of millions of clones in the sample, around 96% were seen once. This clonotype was obtained from a man aged 18 to 29 in good health. Sequencing was carried out using naive CD8+ T cells sorted from blood. This chain connects TRBV7-8 to TRBJ2-7; 7 positions match TRBD2. The DNA for the CDR3 is TGTGCCAGCAGCTTAGCCAGCGGGGACCCCTACGAGCAGTACTTC. It codes for CASSLASGDPYEQYF.